This TCR beta chain emerged from a study of radiotherapy plus CTLA-4 blockade in lung cancer. Germline V gene sequence: CDR1 MDHEN, CDR2 SYDVKM. CDR3 size: 12 residues. Trimming cost V 8 bases and J 8 bases; bases outside gene matches: 3. Some clones are missing from TCRdb's copy, which holds only in-frame ones; the method was immunoSEQ multiplex PCR. Of approximately 110,000 clones listed, around 84% were seen once; the top ten hold about 3.3%. The study's findings and limits: TCR clones of tumor origin grew in blood after radiotherapy plus ipilimumab.

On this clone: Its target is unknown.

The rearrangement uses TRBV28 and TRBJ1-2, with 12 bases identical to TRBD1. The sample consisted of peripheral blood, taken from a patient treated with radiotherapy plus ipilimumab. This clonotype originated in a human donor with non-small cell lung cancer that progressed on radiotherapy plus ipilimumab. Some clones in this sample may be carry-over from other donors' samples. CDR3 nucleotides: TGTGCCAGCGGGACAGGGGGCCGAGGCTACACCTTC. Residues: CASGTGGRGYTF.